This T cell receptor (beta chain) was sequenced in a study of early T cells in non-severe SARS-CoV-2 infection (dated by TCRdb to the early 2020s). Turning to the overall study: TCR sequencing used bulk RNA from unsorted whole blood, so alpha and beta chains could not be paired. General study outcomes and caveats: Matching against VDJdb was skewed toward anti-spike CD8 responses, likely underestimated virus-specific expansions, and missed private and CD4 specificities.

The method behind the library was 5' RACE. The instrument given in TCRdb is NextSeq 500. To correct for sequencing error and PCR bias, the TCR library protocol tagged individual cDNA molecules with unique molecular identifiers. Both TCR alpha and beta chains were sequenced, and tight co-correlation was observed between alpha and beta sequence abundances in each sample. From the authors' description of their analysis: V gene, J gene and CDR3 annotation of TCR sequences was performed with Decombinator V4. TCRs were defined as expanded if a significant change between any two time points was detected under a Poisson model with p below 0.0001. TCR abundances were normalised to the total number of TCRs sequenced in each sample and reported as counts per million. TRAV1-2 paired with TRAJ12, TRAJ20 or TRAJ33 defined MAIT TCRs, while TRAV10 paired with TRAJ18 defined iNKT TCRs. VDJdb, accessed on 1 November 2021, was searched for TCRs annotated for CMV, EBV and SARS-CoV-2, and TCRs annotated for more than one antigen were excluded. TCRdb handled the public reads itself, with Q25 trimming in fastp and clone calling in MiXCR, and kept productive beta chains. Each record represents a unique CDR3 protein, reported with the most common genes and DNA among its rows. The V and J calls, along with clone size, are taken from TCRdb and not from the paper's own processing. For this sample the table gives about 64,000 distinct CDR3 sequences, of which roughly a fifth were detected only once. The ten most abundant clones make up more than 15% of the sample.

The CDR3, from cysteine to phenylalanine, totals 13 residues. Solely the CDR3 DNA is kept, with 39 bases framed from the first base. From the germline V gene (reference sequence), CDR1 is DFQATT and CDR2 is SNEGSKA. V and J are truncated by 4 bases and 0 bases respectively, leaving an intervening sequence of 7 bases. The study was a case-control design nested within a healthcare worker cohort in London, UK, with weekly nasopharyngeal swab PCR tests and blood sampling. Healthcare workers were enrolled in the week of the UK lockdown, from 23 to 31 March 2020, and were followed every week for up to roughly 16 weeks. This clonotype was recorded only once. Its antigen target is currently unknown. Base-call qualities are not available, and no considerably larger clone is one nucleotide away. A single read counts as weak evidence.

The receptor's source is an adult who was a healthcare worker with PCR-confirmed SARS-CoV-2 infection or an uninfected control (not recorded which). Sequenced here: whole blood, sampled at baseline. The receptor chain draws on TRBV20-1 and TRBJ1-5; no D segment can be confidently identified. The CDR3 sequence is CSAKDYSNQPQHF. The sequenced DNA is TGCAGTGCTAAGGATTATAGCAATCAGCCCCAGCATTTT.